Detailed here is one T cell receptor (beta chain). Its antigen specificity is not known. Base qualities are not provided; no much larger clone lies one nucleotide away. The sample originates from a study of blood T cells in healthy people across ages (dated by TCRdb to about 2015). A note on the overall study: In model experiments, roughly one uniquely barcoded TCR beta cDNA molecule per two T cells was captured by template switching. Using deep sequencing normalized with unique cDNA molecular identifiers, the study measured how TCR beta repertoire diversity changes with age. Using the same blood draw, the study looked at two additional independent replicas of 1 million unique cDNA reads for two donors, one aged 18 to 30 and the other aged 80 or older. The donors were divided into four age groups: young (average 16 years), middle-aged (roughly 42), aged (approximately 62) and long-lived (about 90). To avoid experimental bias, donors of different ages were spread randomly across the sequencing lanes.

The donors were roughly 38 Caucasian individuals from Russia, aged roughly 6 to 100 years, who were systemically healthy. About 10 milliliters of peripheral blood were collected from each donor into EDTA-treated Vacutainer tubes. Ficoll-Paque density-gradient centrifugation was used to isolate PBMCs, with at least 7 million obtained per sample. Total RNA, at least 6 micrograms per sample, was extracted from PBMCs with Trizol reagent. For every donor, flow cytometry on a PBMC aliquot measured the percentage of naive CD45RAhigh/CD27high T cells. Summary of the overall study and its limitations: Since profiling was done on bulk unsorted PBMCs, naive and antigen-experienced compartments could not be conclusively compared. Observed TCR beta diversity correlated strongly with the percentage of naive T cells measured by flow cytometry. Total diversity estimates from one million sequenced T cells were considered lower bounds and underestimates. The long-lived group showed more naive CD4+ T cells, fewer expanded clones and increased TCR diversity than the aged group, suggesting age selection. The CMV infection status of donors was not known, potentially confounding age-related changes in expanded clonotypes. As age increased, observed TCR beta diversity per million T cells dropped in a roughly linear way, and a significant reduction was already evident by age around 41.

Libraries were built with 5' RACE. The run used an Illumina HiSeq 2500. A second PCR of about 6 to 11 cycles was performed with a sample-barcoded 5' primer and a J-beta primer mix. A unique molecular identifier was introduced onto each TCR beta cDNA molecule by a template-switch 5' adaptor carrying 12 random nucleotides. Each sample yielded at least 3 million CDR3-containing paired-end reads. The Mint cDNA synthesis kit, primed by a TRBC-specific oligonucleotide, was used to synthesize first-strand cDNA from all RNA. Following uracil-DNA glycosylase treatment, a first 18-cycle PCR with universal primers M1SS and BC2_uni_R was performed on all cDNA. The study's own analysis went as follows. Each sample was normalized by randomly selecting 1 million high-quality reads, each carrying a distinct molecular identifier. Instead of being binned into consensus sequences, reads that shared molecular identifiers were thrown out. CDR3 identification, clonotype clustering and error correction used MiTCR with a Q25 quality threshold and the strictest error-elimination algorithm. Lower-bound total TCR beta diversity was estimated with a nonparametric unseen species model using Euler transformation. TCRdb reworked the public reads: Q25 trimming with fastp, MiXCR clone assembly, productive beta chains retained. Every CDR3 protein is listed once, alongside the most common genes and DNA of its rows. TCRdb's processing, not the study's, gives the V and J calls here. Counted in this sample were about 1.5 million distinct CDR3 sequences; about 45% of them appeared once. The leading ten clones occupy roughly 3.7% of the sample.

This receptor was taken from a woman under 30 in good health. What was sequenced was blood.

The CDR3 corresponds to CASRLGAAPTDTQYF. At the DNA level, the sequence is TGTGCCAGCAGATTGGGGGCCGCTCCCACAGATACGCAGTATTTT. The rearranged segments are TRBV6-5 and TRBJ2-3; the D gene is perhaps TRBD1, from 6 matching bases. Cut back by 6 bases and 2 bases, the V and J ends lie 15 bases apart. The germline V gene encodes CDR1 MNHEY and CDR2 SVGAGI. The CDR3 starts with the cysteine, ends with the phenylalanine, and has 15 residues. The entry retains the CDR3 DNA only, 45 bases that are in frame from base 1.